A selection of T cell receptor beta chains follows, all from one sample in a study of T cell repertoires in cytomegalovirus infection. Their antigens remain unidentified. TCRdb reanalysed the reads using MiXCR and keeps one entry per CDR3 protein. The data hold under 200,000 distinct CDR3 sequences, with roughly 22% observed a single time. The starting material was CD8+ T cells from cultured PBMCs, obtained from culture after CMV antigen stimulation. Every receptor here comes from a human donor in good health (CMV status not recorded). Some clones in this sample may be carry-over from other donors' samples. The CDR3 runs from the conserved cysteine through the conserved F or W. The D gene is left open where the match is weak. Expanded clones are given a class, and other clones once, few, many or no size at all.

D | size | J | V | CDR3 | DNA
TRBD1 | few | TRBJ2-7 | TRBV7-8 | CASSLEDWTGSYEQYF | TGTGCCAGCAGCTTAGAAGACTGGACAGGGTCCTACGAGCAGTACTTC
NA | NA | TRBJ1-1 | TRBV12-3/TRBV12-4 | CASSFVVSGNTEAFF | TGTGCCAGCAGTTTTGTAGTGTCGGGAAACACTGAAGCTTTCTTT
TRBD1 | NA | TRBJ1-1 | TRBV7-9 | CASSLAYRGTEAFF | TGTGCCAGCAGCTTAGCTTACAGGGGCACTGAAGCTTTCTTT
TRBD1 | NA | TRBJ1-6 | TRBV4-3 | CASSQFSPGQGNSPLHF | TGCGCCAGCAGTCAGTTCTCCCCGGGACAGGGGAATTCACCCCTCCACTTT
NA | NA | TRBJ1-1 | TRBV7-9 | CASRPPGRDTEAFF | TGTGCCAGCAGACCCCCCGGGAGGGACACTGAAGCTTTCTTT
NA | NA | TRBJ1-3 | TRBV12-3/TRBV12-4 | CASSLQSSGNTIYF | TGTGCCAGCAGTTTACAGAGCTCTGGAAACACCATATATTTT
NA | few | TRBJ2-3 | TRBV20-1 | CSAREWVRRFGTDTQYF | TGCAGTGCTAGAGAGTGGGTAAGGAGATTCGGTACAGATACGCAGTATTTT
TRBD1 | NA | TRBJ2-1 | TRBV6-2/TRBV6-3 | CASSPLGTGGWNEQFF | TGTGCCAGCAGTCCCCTTGGGACAGGGGGCTGGAATGAGCAGTTCTTC
TRBD2 | NA | TRBJ2-3 | TRBV10-2 | CASTRAGGLKTDTQYF | TGCGCCAGCACCAGAGCGGGGGGCCTAAAAACAGATACGCAGTATTTT
NA | NA | TRBJ2-7 | TRBV12-5 | CASGCRATSSYEQYF | TGTGCTAGTGGTTGTCGGGCTACGAGCTCCTACGAGCAGTACTTC
NA | few | TRBJ2-2 | TRBV2 | CASSDHGSGELFF | TGTGCCAGCAGTGATCACGGAAGCGGGGAGCTGTTTTTT
NA | NA | TRBJ2-1 | TRBV6-6 | CASSYSGYFDNEQFF | TGTGCCAGCAGTTACTCCGGATATTTCGACAATGAGCAGTTCTTC
TRBD1 | NA | TRBJ2-3 | TRBV4-1 | CASSGRDRGTDTQYF | TGCGCCAGCAGCGGCCGGGACAGGGGCACAGATACGCAGTATTTT
NA | few | TRBJ2-7 | TRBV27 | CASRRTVTYEQYF | TGTGCCAGCAGACGGACAGTAACCTACGAGCAGTACTTC
NA | NA | TRBJ1-5 | TRBV7-8 | CASSKGRSNQPQHF | TGTGCCAGCAGTAAGGGACGGAGCAATCAGCCCCAGCATTTT
TRBD1 | few | TRBJ1-2 | TRBV28 | CASSLGQGVNYTF | TGTGCCAGCAGTTTGGGACAGGGGGTAAACTACACCTTC
NA | NA | TRBJ1-1 | TRBV7-9 | CASSRLGGHSSMNTEAFF | TGTGCCAGCAGTAGACTAGGGGGGCACAGCTCCATGAACACTGAAGCTTTCTTT
NA | many | TRBJ2-7 | TRBV4-3 | CASSQDRDNRYEQYF | TGCGCCAGCAGCCAAGATCGGGATAACAGGTACGAGCAGTACTTC
NA | NA | TRBJ2-7 | TRBV7-2 | CAISLVASEAHEQYF | TGTGCCATCAGCTTAGTGGCCAGTGAGGCCCACGAGCAGTACTTC
TRBD1 | few | TRBJ1-5 | TRBV5-6 | CASSLGQGNNQPQHF | TGTGCCAGCAGCTTGGGACAGGGCAACAATCAGCCCCAGCATTTT
NA | few | TRBJ2-7 | TRBV7-8 | CASRPQGSSYEQYF | TGTGCCAGCAGACCCCAGGGCAGTTCCTACGAGCAGTACTTC
TRBD1 | NA | TRBJ2-4 | TRBV7-6 | CASSPTGETAKNSQYF | TGTGCCAGCAGCCCAACAGGGGAGACAGCCAAAAACAGTCAGTACTTC
NA | few | TRBJ2-1 | TRBV7-8 | CASSFSNGNEQFF | TGTGCCAGCAGCTTTTCAAACGGGAATGAGCAGTTCTTC
TRBD2 | few | TRBJ2-3 | TRBV4-2 | CASSPRGAGGAMDTQYF | TGTGCCAGCAGCCCCCGTGGAGCGGGGGGTGCTATGGATACGCAGTATTTT
NA | NA | TRBJ1-1 | TRBV7-6 | CASSLARPTRNTEAFF | TGTGCCAGCAGCTTAGCCCGGCCTACACGGAACACTGAAGCTTTCTTT
NA | NA | TRBJ1-5 | TRBV12-3/TRBV12-4 | CASSLKPRQSNQPQHF | TGTGCCAGCAGTTTAAAACCCAGGCAGTCCAATCAGCCCCAGCATTTT
TRBD2 | few | TRBJ2-3 | TRBV6-2/TRBV6-3 | CASSYSWAGGRADTQYF | TGTGCCAGCAGTTACTCGTGGGCGGGGGGTCGCGCAGATACGCAGTATTTT
NA | NA | TRBJ1-5 | TRBV7-8 | CASSLERGGNQPQHF | TGTGCCAGCAGCTTAGAGAGGGGAGGCAATCAGCCCCAGCATTTT
TRBD2 | NA | TRBJ2-1 | TRBV29-1 | CSVEEGSGAFNEQFF | TGCAGCGTTGAAGAAGGTAGCGGGGCCTTCAATGAGCAGTTCTTC
NA | NA | TRBJ1-3 | TRBV11-1 | CASSSPRDTGNTIYF | TGTGCCAGCAGCTCCCCCCGAGATACTGGAAACACCATATATTTT
NA | few | TRBJ2-7 | TRBV7-2 | CASSLGLGMDEQYF | TGTGCCAGCAGCTTAGGTCTGGGGATGGACGAGCAGTACTTC
NA | NA | TRBJ1-6 | TRBV7-6 | CASSLARGSNSPLHF | TGTGCCAGCAGCTTAGCGCGAGGGAGTAATTCACCCCTCCACTTT
NA | NA | TRBJ2-1 | TRBV7-2 | CASSRGWNEQFF | TGTGCCAGCAGCCGAGGGTGGAATGAGCAGTTCTTC
TRBD1 | NA | TRBJ2-3 | TRBV5-4 | CASSVTGFSPDTQYF | TGTGCCAGCAGCGTGACAGGGTTTAGTCCAGATACGCAGTATTTT
TRBD1 | NA | TRBJ2-5 | TRBV12-3/TRBV12-4 | CASRDRGETQYF | TGTGCCAGCAGAGACAGGGGAGAGACCCAGTACTTC
NA | NA | TRBJ2-7 | TRBV7-8 | CASSPPKTGYEQYF | TGTGCCAGCAGCCCCCCAAAAACGGGGTACGAGCAGTACTTC
TRBD1 | few | TRBJ2-7 | TRBV7-9 | CASSSRDRGNPYEQYF | TGTGCCAGCAGCTCGCGGGACAGGGGGAATCCCTACGAGCAGTACTTC
NA | few | TRBJ1-5 | TRBV7-2 | CASSPGSIDPHQPQHF | TGTGCCAGCAGCCCCGGGAGCATAGACCCCCACCAGCCCCAGCATTTT
NA | NA | TRBJ2-2 | TRBV7-6 | CAFQGTRNTGELFF | TGTGCCTTCCAGGGGACGAGGAACACCGGGGAGCTGTTTTTT
NA | NA | TRBJ1-5 | TRBV4-1 | CASSQDPGVGNQPQHF | TGCGCCAGCAGCCAAGATCCCGGGGTCGGCAATCAGCCCCAGCATTTT
NA | NA | TRBJ1-6 | TRBV7-6 | CASSSLQGANSPLHF | TGTGCCAGCAGCTCCCTACAGGGTGCTAATTCACCCCTCCACTTT
NA | few | TRBJ1-2 | TRBV7-8 | CASSLRAGFGSGYGYTF | TGTGCCAGCAGCTTAAGGGCAGGGTTCGGTAGTGGCTATGGCTACACCTTC
NA | many | TRBJ1-4 | TRBV6-1 | CASTSSEATNEKLFF | TGTGCCAGCACCTCTTCGGAAGCAACTAATGAAAAACTGTTTTTT
NA | NA | TRBJ1-6 | TRBV7-2 | CASSLAGGSNSPLHF | TGTGCCAGCAGCTTAGCCGGCGGGAGTAATTCACCCCTCCACTTT
TRBD1 | few | TRBJ1-6 | TRBV12-3/TRBV12-4 | CASRGGSSYNSPLHF | TGTGCCAGCAGAGGGGGCAGCTCCTATAATTCACCCCTCCACTTT
TRBD1 | NA | TRBJ2-5 | TRBV11-2 | CASNLDRGRRETQYF | TGTGCCAGCAACCTTGACAGGGGGCGCCGGGAGACCCAGTACTTC
NA | NA | TRBJ1-5 | TRBV19 | CASSIMQGRQPQHF | TGTGCCAGTAGTATTATGCAGGGAAGGCAGCCCCAGCATTTT
NA | NA | TRBJ2-2 | TRBV6-5 | CASSYRPHGGELFF | TGTGCCAGCAGTTATAGACCCCACGGCGGGGAGCTGTTTTTT